One sample yielded the 23 T cell receptor beta chains listed below, sequenced in a study of T-cell memory formation after mild COVID-19. TCRdb re-analysed the 5' RACE reads in MiXCR, keeping a single row per CDR3 protein. Of hundreds of thousands of distinct CDR3 sequences in the sample, 20% to 25% were seen once. The specimen was PBMCs or a T cell subset sorted from them (not recorded which). Every receptor here comes from a man between 18 and 29 years old who had mild COVID-19 (a few samples of this study predate the infection). Cell type and time point are not known.

J is TRBJ2-5 and V is TRBV20-1; the D gene could be TRBD1 or TRBD2 (5 bases each). CDR3 length: 12 amino acids. The V and J ends lost 6 bases and 5 bases respectively, with 13 bases between them. Looked up from germline, CDR1 is DFQATT and CDR2 is SNEGSKA (reference sequence). The CDR3 coding sequence is TGCAGTGCCCTCGGGGCCGGCGAGACCCAGTACTTC. Protein product: CSALGAGETQYF.

This clonotype was seen repeatedly, ten times or more. The chain carries TRBV18 and TRBJ2-3; D is uncertain. V was trimmed by 8 bases and J by 2 bases, leaving 8 bases between them. Germline V gene sequence: CDR1 KGHSH, CDR2 LQKENI. CDR3 size: 12 residues. DNA for the CDR3: TGTGCCAGCAGCCCCCCCACAGATACGCAGTATTTT. Protein product: CASSPPTDTQYF.

The chain links TRBV10-3 to TRBJ2-7, with D perhaps assigned TRBD1 or TRBD2 (5 bases each). CDR1 and CDR2 (germline): ENHRY, SYGVKD. The CDR3 sequence is 18 residues long. V gave up 5 bases and J gave up 0 bases, with 23 bases separating them. The CDR3 loop reads CAISQNRPGPTSSYEQYV. In DNA form, the CDR3 reads TGTGCCATCAGTCAAAACCGACCGGGACCGACAAGCTCCTACGAGCAGTACGTC.

This clonotype has a handful of counts. This CDR3 is CATPLAGVQETQYF. The CDR3, as DNA: TGTGCCACCCCCCTAGCGGGGGTCCAAGAGACCCAGTACTTC. V gene TRBV7-9 combines with J gene TRBJ2-5; 10 bases are shared with TRBD2. V lost 10 bases to trimming and J lost 1 base; unmatched junction nucleotides: 6. Germline V lookup: CDR1 SEHNR, CDR2 FQNEAQ (reference sequence). This CDR3 is built from 14 residues.

V and J are TRBV7-2 and TRBJ2-5, with 7 bases identical to TRBD1. This CDR3 is 12 amino acids long. The V and J ends lost 5 bases and 5 bases, in that order; junction bases with no gene match: 2. From germline, CDR1 is SGHTA and CDR2 FQGNSA. CDR3 nucleotides: TGTGCCAGCAGCCCACAGGGGGAGACCCAGTACTTC. Protein sequence: CASSPQGETQYF.

The rearrangement links TRBV2 to TRBJ2-2; no clear D gene. The V end lost 2 bases, the J end lost 6 bases, and 7 bases lay between the germline ends. Germline assignment: CDR1 SNHLY and CDR2 FYNNEI. There are 13 residues in the CDR3. CDR3 nucleotide sequence: TGTGCCAGCAGTGAACAGGTGCCCGGGGAGCTGTTTTTT. This encodes CASSEQVPGELFF.

The chain combines TRBV5-1 with TRBJ2-5; no definite D call. V was pared by 2 bases and J by 0 bases, with 8 bases between. There are 14 residues in the CDR3. Germline values: CDR1 SGHRS, CDR2 YFSETQ. CDR3 in amino acids: CASSFQANQETQYF. CDR3 in DNA: TGCGCCAGCAGCTTCCAGGCGAACCAAGAGACCCAGTACTTC.

This clonotype was recorded a few times. This chain links TRBV5-1 with TRBJ2-1; 10 bases line up with TRBD1. From germline, CDR1 is SGHRS and CDR2 YFSETQ. This CDR3 is built from 14 residues. V was pared by 4 bases and J by 8 bases, with 6 bases of the junction left unmatched. This CDR3 reads CASSGGDRGYEQFF. CDR3 DNA sequence: TGCGCCAGCAGCGGAGGGGACAGGGGCTATGAGCAGTTCTTC.

V is TRBV6-1 and J is TRBJ2-1; D uncertain. The germline V gene encodes CDR1 MNHNS and CDR2 SASEGT. The V end lost 6 bases, the J end lost 7 bases, and 10 bases lay between the germline ends. The CDR3 runs 12 residues. Here the CDR3 reads CASRRLGNEQFF. CDR3 bases: TGTGCCAGCAGGAGACTGGGGAATGAGCAGTTCTTC.

This clonotype occurred a few times. The gene calls are TRBV6-2 or TRBV6-3 and TRBJ2-2; no firm D call. Germline lookup yields CDR1 MNHEY and CDR2 SVGEGT. Trimming removed 8 bases from V and 0 bases from J, with 13 bases in between. This CDR3 region has 15 residues. Here the CDR3 DNA reads TGTGCCAGCTCCGGTTACATAGCGAACACCGGGGAGCTGTTTTTT. Protein product: CASSGYIANTGELFF.

The chain employs TRBV6-6 and TRBJ2-1, with no clear D. Deletions cut 5 bases from V and 9 bases from J, with 14 bases between. Germline CDR1 is MNHNY and CDR2 is SVGAGI (reference sequence). The length of the CDR3 is 13 residues. The CDR3 loop reads CASSPYLGIEQFF. CDR3 nucleotides: TGTGCCAGCAGTCCGTACCTAGGTATTGAGCAGTTCTTC.

The chain carries TRBV23-1 and TRBJ1-6, with 10 bases aligning to TRBD1. TRBV23-1 is flagged as an ORF with uncertain function. Trimming at V came to 4 bases and at J to 19 bases, leaving 7 bases not matched to a gene. The CDR3 length is 12 residues. The CDR3: CASSPRGQGLHF. The CDR3 coding sequence is TGCGCCAGCAGTCCCAGGGGACAGGGGCTTCACTTT.

This chain connects TRBV5-1 to TRBJ1-4; no clear D gene. The CDR3 loop spans 13 amino acids. V was pared by 0 bases and J by 6 bases, with 6 bases between. Per germline, CDR1 SGHRS and CDR2 YFSETQ. CDR3 loop: CASSLGADEKLFF. The DNA of the CDR3 is TGCGCCAGCAGCTTGGGGGCGGATGAAAAACTGTTTTTT. The variable domain in full, completed from reference TRBV5-1 and TRBJ1-4, reads KAGVTQTPRYLIKTRGQQVTLSCSPISGHRSVSWYQQTPGQGLQFLFEYFSETQRNKGNFPGRFSGRQFSNSRSEMNVSTLELGDSALYLCASSLGADEKLFFGSGTQLSVL.

This clonotype turned up a few times. The J gene is TRBJ1-5, the V gene TRBV6-4; D remains ambiguous. Germline values: CDR1 MRHNA, CDR2 SNTAGT. CDR3 size: 15 residues. Between the trimmed V and J ends, which lost 5 bases and 4 bases, there was a span of 15 bases. CDR3: CASSLYDGGNQPQHF. The CDR3 bases are TGTGCCAGCAGTCTCTATGACGGTGGGAATCAGCCCCAGCATTTT.

This clonotype was counted a few times. V usage is TRBV20-1 and J usage is TRBJ1-6; perhaps TRBD1 as D (6 bases). This CDR3 contains 12 residues. The V gene's germline CDR1 is DFQATT and CDR2 SNEGSKA (reference sequence). Trimming shortened V by 6 bases and J by 9 bases, and 12 bases separated the two germline ends. The CDR3 nucleotides are TGCAGTGCAGGGACATTGGGTTCACCCCTCCACTTT. Translation gives CSAGTLGSPLHF.

The chain recombines TRBV3-1 with TRBJ1-5; 7 bases align to TRBD1. CDR1 and CDR2 (germline): LGHDT, YNNKEL (reference sequence). V shed 1 base and J 5 bases; nucleotides not matched to a gene: 11. The CDR3 spans 17 residues. DNA of the CDR3: TGTGCCAGCAGCCAAGCTCCAGGCCCAGGGGGGGATCAGCCCCAGCATTTT. This encodes CASSQAPGPGGDQPQHF.

There are a few counts of this clonotype. This chain links TRBV4-3 with TRBJ2-7, with TRBD1 matching over 8 bases. Trimming took 4 bases from V and 2 from J; bases not matched to a gene: 10. Germline CDR1 and CDR2: LGHNA and YSLEER. The CDR3 is 16 residues long. The CDR3 bases are TGCGCCAGCAGCCTCCGACAGGGGAGAATCCCCTACGAGCAGTACGTC. Amino acid sequence: CASSLRQGRIPYEQYV.

This clonotype was seen more than once but under ten times. The CDR3 DNA reads as TGTGCCATCACTCTGAACAGGAACACTGAAGCTTTCTTT. It codes for CAITLNRNTEAFF. The rearrangement joins TRBV10-3 to TRBJ1-1, with D unclear. This CDR3 contains 13 residues. Trimming cost V 7 bases and J 1 base, with 10 bases left between them. Germline V lookup: CDR1 ENHRY, CDR2 SYGVKD.

The CDR3 bases are TGCGCCAGCACCCTGGCGGGACTTCGAAGACCTATGGGGCAGTTCTTC. Protein: CASTLAGLRRPMGQFF. V and J are TRBV5-1 and TRBJ2-1, with TRBD2 as a possible D gene (6 bases). Trimming left V 6 bases short and J 12 bases short, with 28 bases between. The CDR3 has 16 amino acids. The germline CDR1 and CDR2 sequences are SGHRS and YFSETQ.

The V call is TRBV29-1, the J call TRBJ2-3; tentatively, D is TRBD1 or TRBD2 (5 bases each). Trimming stripped 6 bases from V and 6 bases from J, with 25 bases between. The CDR3 extends over 16 amino acids. The germline V gene has CDR1 SQVTM and CDR2 ANQGSEA. This chain's CDR3 is CSVHFGATIASDTQYF. The CDR3, as DNA: TGCAGCGTCCACTTCGGGGCGACTATAGCAAGTGATACGCAGTATTTT.

V and J are TRBV4-2 and TRBJ1-1; 7 nucleotides agree with TRBD1. Unmatched junction bases numbered 1, after V lost 0 bases and J lost 0 bases. The length of the CDR3 is 15 residues. Germline V lookup: CDR1 LGHNA, CDR2 YNFKEQ. The chain's CDR3 is CASSQEGQMNTEAFF. The CDR3, as DNA: TGTGCCAGCAGCCAAGAGGGACAGATGAACACTGAAGCTTTCTTT.

This clonotype was counted a few times. V usage is TRBV30 and J usage is TRBJ1-2; D gene unclear. CDR1 and CDR2 from the germline V gene are GTSNPN and SVGIG (reference sequence). V was clipped by 5 bases and J by 8 bases, with 15 bases between them. The CDR3 contains 12 residues. The CDR3 protein is CAWSATSFGYTF. CDR3 coding DNA: TGTGCCTGGTCGGCAACAAGTTTCGGCTACACCTTC. Together with reference TRBV30 and TRBJ1-2, the CDR3 gives the full variable domain: SQTIHQWPATLVQPVGSPLSLECTVEGTSNPNLYWYRQAAGRGLQLLFYSVGIGQISSEVPQNLSASRPQDRQFILSSKKLLLSDSGFYLCAWSATSFGYTFGSGTRLTVV.

The table lists this clonotype with many counts. One end of the junction is discordant with germline, which a read error may explain. J is TRBJ2-5 and V is TRBV7-7; maybe TRBD2 (5 bases). The germline CDR1 and CDR2 sequences are SSHAT and FNYEAQ (reference sequence). The CDR3 covers 13 residues. CDR3 sequence (DNA): TGTGCTAGCAGCTTAGCGCGTCAAGAGACCCAGTACTTC. It yields the protein CASSLARQETQYF.